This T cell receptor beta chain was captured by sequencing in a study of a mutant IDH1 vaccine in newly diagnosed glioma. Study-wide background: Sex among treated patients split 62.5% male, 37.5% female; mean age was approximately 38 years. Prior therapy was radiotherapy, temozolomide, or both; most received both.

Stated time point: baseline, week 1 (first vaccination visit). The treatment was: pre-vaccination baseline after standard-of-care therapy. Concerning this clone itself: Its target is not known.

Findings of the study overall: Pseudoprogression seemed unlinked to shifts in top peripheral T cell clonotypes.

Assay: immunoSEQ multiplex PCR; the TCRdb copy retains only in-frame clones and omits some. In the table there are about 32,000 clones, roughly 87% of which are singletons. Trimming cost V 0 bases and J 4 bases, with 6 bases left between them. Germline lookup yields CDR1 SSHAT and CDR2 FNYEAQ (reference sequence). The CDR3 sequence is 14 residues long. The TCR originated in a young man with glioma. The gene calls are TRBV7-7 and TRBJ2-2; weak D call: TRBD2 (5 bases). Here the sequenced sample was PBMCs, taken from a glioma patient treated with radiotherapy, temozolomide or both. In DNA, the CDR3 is TGTGCCAGCAGCTTAGCAGGGAGCACCGGGGAGCTGTTTTTT. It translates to CASSLAGSTGELFF.